These T cell receptor beta chains were read from a single sample in a study of PD-1 blockade in classical Hodgkin lymphoma. This table comes from immunoSEQ multiplex PCR, and its TCRdb copy is limited to in-frame clones, with some not included. The table includes about 15,000 clones, 85% detected once. This specimen consisted of CD4+ T cells from blood, obtained at baseline. The receptors originated from a human donor with classical Hodgkin lymphoma. Both conserved end residues are part of each CDR3. D genes are given only for firm matches. Size is stated for part of the rows, as once, few or many counts, or as a class when the clone is expanded.

d_gene,abundance,v_gene,j_gene,CDR3nt,CDR3aa
TRBD2,NA,TRBV9,TRBJ2-3,TGTGCCAGCAGCGTAGTGGGGACTAGCGGGGGGGCCTTGAGGTCAAATACGCAGTATTTT,CASSVVGTSGGALRSNTQYF
TRBD2,NA,TRBV7-2,TRBJ2-7,TGTGCCAGCAGCTTAGTGGGCGCGGGGGGCTCCTACGAGCAGTACTTC,CASSLVGAGGSYEQYF
NA,NA,TRBV27,TRBJ2-7,TGTGCCAGCAGTTTAAATCCCAGGACCTACGAGCAGTACTTC,CASSLNPRTYEQYF
TRBD2,NA,TRBV5-1,TRBJ2-7,TGCGCCAGCAGCTTGGGAGCGGGGTCTTACTACGAGCAGTACTTC,CASSLGAGSYYEQYF
TRBD2,NA,TRBV29-1,TRBJ2-3,TGCAGCGTCCCTAGCGGGGGGGGGTCAGATACGCAGTATTTT,CSVPSGGGSDTQYF
NA,NA,TRBV7-2,TRBJ2-1,TGTGCCAGCAGGACCGGGACGGAGACCCATGAGCAGTTCTTC,CASRTGTETHEQFF
TRBD2,NA,TRBV9,TRBJ2-7,TGTGCCAGCAGCGCGGGATACGGGGGACTACTTTATTCCTACGAGCAGTACTTC,CASSAGYGGLLYSYEQYF
NA,NA,TRBV18,TRBJ2-6,TGTGCCAGCTCACTCGCCCCGGGTGGCTCTGGGGCCAACGTCCTGACTTTC,CASSLAPGGSGANVLTF
NA,NA,TRBV5-5,TRBJ1-5,TGTGCCAGCAGCCTGGAGGGCGGGTGGAGCAATCAGCCCCAGCATTTT,CASSLEGGWSNQPQHF
NA,NA,TRBV9,TRBJ2-5,TGTGCCAGCAGCATAGGGCGGAGGGGTCAAGAGACCCAGTACTTC,CASSIGRRGQETQYF
TRBD2,NA,TRBV6-4,TRBJ2-4,TGTGCCAGCAGTGACTCTCCCGGGGGGAACGCCAAAAACATTCAGTACTTC,CASSDSPGGNAKNIQYF
NA,NA,TRBV21-1,TRBJ2-3,TGTGCCAGCAGCAAATCACCGGATCTAGCGGGAGGGTTAGATACGCAGTATTTT,CASSKSPDLAGGLDTQYF
NA,NA,TRBV4-3,TRBJ1-3,TGCGCCAGCAGCCAAGATCGGAGAGCCAGCTCTGGAAACACCATATATTTT,CASSQDRRASSGNTIYF
NA,NA,TRBV9,TRBJ2-7,TGTGCCAGCAGCCCCTCCGGGGGCTCCTACGAGCAGTACTTC,CASSPSGGSYEQYF
NA,few,TRBV4-2,TRBJ1-5,TGTGCCAGCAGCCAAGATCGGGGTAGGGGCAATCAGCCCCAGCATTTT,CASSQDRGRGNQPQHF
TRBD2,NA,TRBV9,TRBJ2-2,TGTGCCAGCAGCATACTAGCGGGGGGGCCCGGGGAGCTGTTTTTT,CASSILAGGPGELFF
TRBD1,NA,TRBV29-1,TRBJ1-4,TGCAGCGTGTCCGGGACAGGGGGCACTTTGGAAAAACTGTTTTTT,CSVSGTGGTLEKLFF
NA,NA,TRBV11-2,TRBJ2-2,TGTGCCAGCAGCTTACTCATCCTCTTCCGGGCAGGGGACACCGGGGAGCTGTTTTTT,CASSLLILFRAGDTGELFF
NA,NA,TRBV7-9,TRBJ2-3,TGTGCCTACGAAGAGGTTTCAGATACGCAGTATTTT,CAYEEVSDTQYF
NA,NA,TRBV18,TRBJ2-3,TGTGCCAGCTCACCACCATCAGTGGGCGCAGATACGCAGTATTTT,CASSPPSVGADTQYF
NA,NA,TRBV5-6,TRBJ2-5,TGTGCCAGCAGCTTGGGGGGGGGCGCCGAGACCCAGTACTTC,CASSLGGGAETQYF
NA,NA,TRBV6-5,TRBJ2-3,TGTGCCAGCAGCCCTGACACAGATACGCAGTATTTT,CASSPDTDTQYF
TRBD2,NA,TRBV2,TRBJ2-3,TGTGCCAGCAGCTCAGGACTAGCGACAGATACGCAGTATTTT,CASSSGLATDTQYF
NA,NA,TRBV5-4,TRBJ2-3,TGTGCCAGCAGCTTGGCGGTGGGACGGAGCACAGATACGCAGTATTTT,CASSLAVGRSTDTQYF